The 32 T cell receptor beta chains reported below all come from one sample, sequenced in a study of early T cells in non-severe SARS-CoV-2 infection. TCRdb redid the calling of the 5' RACE reads with MiXCR, one entry per CDR3 protein. The sample yields around 53,000 distinct CDR3 sequences, 10% to 15% seen once. Sequencing was done on a sample of whole blood. The receptors derive from an adult who was a healthcare worker with PCR-confirmed SARS-CoV-2 infection or an uninfected control (not recorded which).

The chain links TRBV7-2 to TRBJ1-2; the match to TRBD1 covers 7 bases. J gave up 4 bases and V 5 bases, and 4 bases lay outside the gene matches. Germline-derived CDR1 and CDR2 are SGHTA and FQGNSA. CDR3 length equals 13 residues. CDR3 protein: CASSAGTVYGYTF. CDR3 in DNA: TGTGCCAGCAGCGCCGGGACAGTCTATGGCTACACCTTC.

The chain combines TRBV10-3 with TRBJ2-7; 9 bases agree with TRBD1. This CDR3 is 16 amino acids long. The trim removed 3 bases at V and 4 bases at J, leaving 10 bases unmatched. Germline CDR1 reads ENHRY; CDR2 reads SYGVKD. CDR3 coding DNA: TGTGCCATCAGTGACCCCTCCCGACAGGGGGGTTACGAGCAGTACTTC. Translating gives CAISDPSRQGGYEQYF.

This rearrangement joins TRBV5-6 to TRBJ1-1; 7 nucleotides match TRBD1. The junction had 10 bases not matched to a gene; V was cut back by 2 bases and J by 6 bases. The CDR3 runs 15 residues. Germline V gene sequence: CDR1 SGHDT, CDR2 YYEEEE. CDR3 bases: TGTGCCAGCAGCTTAGGACAGGCAACTTCTTCTGAAGCTTTCTTT. Protein product: CASSLGQATSSEAFF.

This clonotype has just a few counts. The chain has TRBV4-2 and TRBJ2-7; no firm D call. The CDR3 consists of 15 residues. Germline V gene lookup returns CDR1 LGHNA and CDR2 YNFKEQ. Trimming shortened V by 0 bases and J by 1 base, and 10 bases separated the two germline ends. CDR3 loop: CASSQDSMTSYEQYF. The DNA for the CDR3 is TGTGCCAGCAGCCAAGATAGTATGACTTCCTACGAGCAGTACTTC.

This clonotype has just a few counts. The chain has TRBV29-1 and TRBJ2-2, with TRBD2 matching 11 bases. The CDR3 loop spans 15 amino acids. Trimming at V came to 2 bases and at J to 4 bases, leaving 3 bases not matched to a gene. The germline gives CDR1 SQVTM, CDR2 ANQGSEA. CDR3 residues: CSVERLAGGTGELFF. Written as DNA, the CDR3 is TGCAGCGTTGAAAGGCTAGCGGGGGGCACCGGGGAGCTGTTTTTT.

This clonotype was seen many times. The chain joins TRBV20-1 to TRBJ2-3; 7 positions agree with TRBD1. Losses at the gene ends were 0 bases for V and 8 bases for J; bases not matched to a gene: 5. The CDR3 is 13 residues long. The germline CDR1 and CDR2 sequences are DFQATT and SNEGSKA (reference sequence). CDR3 residues: CSAREQGRATQYF. CDR3 nucleotides: TGCAGTGCTAGAGAACAGGGGCGGGCTACGCAGTATTTT.

The CDR3 sequence: CASSLWGTPNTEAFF. CDR3 DNA sequence: TGTGCCAGCAGCTTGTGGGGGACACCGAACACTGAAGCTTTCTTT. The chain is built from TRBV5-5 and TRBJ1-1, with TRBD1 as a possible D gene (6 bases). Trimming removed 1 base at V and 1 base at J, with 11 bases between. The CDR3 is made up of 15 amino acids. Germline assignment: CDR1 SGHKS and CDR2 YYEKEE (reference sequence).

This clonotype was found many times. The rearrangement joins TRBV28 to TRBJ1-3, with D unresolved. This CDR3 comprises 14 residues. Germline V gives CDR1 MDHEN, CDR2 SYDVKM. V shed 3 bases and J shed 1 base, with 7 bases lying between them. DNA of the CDR3: TGTGCCAGCAGTTTCCGAGGGTCTGGAAACACCATATATTTT. Translated, it gives CASSFRGSGNTIYF.

This clonotype was seen ten or more times. The chain combines TRBV9 with TRBJ2-2, with D hard to call. Trimming removed 0 bases from V and 5 bases from J, with 8 bases in between. CDR1 and CDR2 (germline): SGDLS, YYNGEE. The CDR3 is made up of 14 amino acids. CDR3 in amino acids: CASSVATQTGELFF. The DNA of the CDR3 is TGTGCCAGCAGCGTAGCTACCCAGACCGGGGAGCTGTTTTTT.

The V and J genes are TRBV29-1 and TRBJ1-3; no definite D call. Germline CDR1 SQVTM, CDR2 ANQGSEA. The CDR3 contains 12 residues. Trimming removed 6 bases from V and 4 bases from J, with 10 bases in between. CDR3 DNA sequence: TGCAGCGTCAACCCTAGGGGAAACACCATATATTTT. As protein: CSVNPRGNTIYF.

This clonotype was picked up a small number of times. The chain couples TRBV28 to TRBJ2-7; D might be TRBD1 (6 bases). Germline lookup yields CDR1 MDHEN and CDR2 SYDVKM. The V end was cut by 3 bases, the J end by 6 bases, with 9 bases between. The length of the CDR3 is 12 residues. CDR3 sequence: CASSLGQFEQYF. CDR3 nucleotide sequence: TGTGCCAGCAGTTTGGGACAATTCGAGCAGTACTTC.

The J gene is TRBJ2-7, the V gene TRBV12-3 or TRBV12-4; no reliable D call. The CDR3 length is 14 residues. Trimming stripped 3 bases from V and 2 bases from J, with 11 bases between. CDR3: CASSFGLITYEQYF. CDR3 DNA: TGTGCCAGCAGTTTCGGCCTAATCACCTACGAGCAGTACTTC.

The chain uses TRBV27 and TRBJ2-7; the D gene is possibly TRBD1 (6 bases). Germline values: CDR1 MNHEY, CDR2 SMNVEV (reference sequence). This CDR3 contains 15 residues. Deletions cut 4 bases from V and 2 bases from J, with 15 bases between. DNA of the CDR3: TGTGCCAGCAGTTCCCTCAGGGGTACAACCTACGAGCAGTACTTC. Translation: CASSSLRGTTYEQYF.

The J gene is TRBJ2-3, the V gene TRBV10-3; D is perhaps TRBD2 (6 bases). The CDR3 runs to 15 residues. Germline V gene sequence: CDR1 ENHRY, CDR2 SYGVKD. V gave up 3 bases and J gave up 0 bases, with 10 bases separating them. As DNA, the CDR3 is TGTGCCATCAGTGATCCTGGGACTAGCACAGATACGCAGTATTTT. This translates into CAISDPGTSTDTQYF.

This clonotype showed up many times. This chain links TRBV5-5 with TRBJ1-2; 7 positions agree with TRBD1. Germline CDR1 SGHKS, CDR2 YYEKEE (reference sequence). The CDR3 has 15 amino acids. J lost 3 bases, V lost 0 bases, and 5 bases had no gene match. CDR3 sequence reads: CASSLAVGGDYGYTF. DNA for the CDR3: TGTGCCAGCAGCTTGGCCGTAGGGGGCGACTATGGCTACACCTTC.

This chain uses TRBV7-2 with TRBJ2-7; the D is unclear. With 0 bases removed from V and 2 bases from J, the gap between germline ends came to 5 bases. The CDR3 consists of 13 residues. CDR1 and CDR2 (germline): SGHTA, FQGNSA. For the CDR3, the DNA is TGTGCCAGCAGCTTAGCCTCCCCCTACGAGCAGTACTTC. This translates into CASSLASPYEQYF.

This clonotype has ten or more counts. The chain joins TRBV5-8 to TRBJ2-6; D ambiguous. Germline V gene sequence: CDR1 SGHTS, CDR2 YDEGEE. This CDR3 is built from 13 residues. V lost 5 bases and J lost 3, with 6 bases in between. The CDR3 region is CASRSRGANVLTF. The DNA for the CDR3 is TGTGCCAGCAGGTCCCGTGGGGCCAACGTCCTGACTTTC.

This clonotype is termed medium-sized. This sequence joins TRBV27 and TRBJ1-2; the match to TRBD1 covers 10 bases. This CDR3 is 15 amino acids long. V gave up 5 bases and J gave up 7 bases; unmatched junction bases: 10. Germline V lookup: CDR1 MNHEY, CDR2 SMNVEV (reference sequence). The CDR3 nucleotides are TGTGCCAGCAGTCCTACCGGGACAGGGGCGGCTGGCTACACCTTC. Protein sequence: CASSPTGTGAAGYTF.

This clonotype was seen at least ten times. The J gene is TRBJ2-7, the V gene TRBV5-6, with no clear D. Looked up from germline, CDR1 is SGHDT and CDR2 is YYEEEE. The V and J ends lost 1 base and 0 bases respectively, with 5 bases between them. The CDR3 has 13 amino acids. CDR3 in DNA: TGTGCCAGCAGCTTGAAGAGCTCCTACGAGCAGTACTTC. The encoded protein is CASSLKSSYEQYF. The entire variable domain, with the rest obtained from reference TRBV5-6 and TRBJ2-7, is as follows: DAGVTQSPTHLIKTRGQQVTLRCSPKSGHDTVSWYQQALGQGPQFIFQYYEEEERQRGNFPDRFSGHQFPNYSSELNVNALLLGDSALYLCASSLKSSYEQYFGPGTRLTVT.

The genes are TRBV7-9 and TRBJ2-5; TRBD1 agrees at 9 bases. This CDR3 has 15 residues. The ends lost 6 bases at V and 3 bases at J; junction bases unmatched: 8. From germline, CDR1 is SEHNR and CDR2 FQNEAQ (reference sequence). CDR3 region: CASSYTGGAEETQYF. Written as DNA, the CDR3 is TGTGCCAGCAGTTATACAGGGGGCGCCGAAGAGACCCAGTACTTC.

This clonotype was seen more than once but under ten times. CDR3 nucleotides: TGTGCCAGCAGCTGGGACCCCCGCACAGATACGCAGTATTTT. It translates to CASSWDPRTDTQYF. This chain connects TRBV11-3 to TRBJ2-3; D may match TRBD1 or TRBD2 (5 bases each). Germline V gene sequence: CDR1 SGHNT, CDR2 YENEEA. Deletions cut 4 bases from V and 1 base from J, with 9 bases between. The CDR3 covers 14 residues.

The chain uses TRBV4-2 and TRBJ1-2; D call uncertain. V was pared by 0 bases and J by 3 bases, with 8 bases between. This CDR3 is 14 amino acids long. The V gene's germline CDR1 is LGHNA and CDR2 YNFKEQ. Written as DNA, the CDR3 is TGTGCCAGCAGCCAAGATTGGGGATACTATGGCTACACCTTC. Translation gives CASSQDWGYYGYTF.

This clonotype has a count of ten or more. This chain joins TRBV27 and TRBJ2-2; 10 bases map to TRBD2. This CDR3 spans 14 amino acids. Germline V CDR1 and CDR2: MNHEY, SMNVEV (reference sequence). V lost 3 bases, J lost 5 bases, and 0 bases stayed unmatched. Written as DNA, the CDR3 is TGTGCCAGCAGTTTTAGCGGGAGGACCGGGGAGCTGTTTTTT. This translates into CASSFSGRTGELFF.

This clonotype was seen many times. The chain combines TRBV24-1 with TRBJ1-2; D is uncertain. The CDR3 length is 14 residues. Trimming removed 3 bases at V and 8 bases at J, with 15 bases between. Germline CDR1 and CDR2: KGHDR and SFDVKD. The CDR3 region has the DNA TGTGCCACCAGTGATAAACCGGGAGCAATGGGCTACACCTTC. Amino acid sequence: CATSDKPGAMGYTF.

This rearrangement joins TRBV9 to TRBJ2-3; 8 bases agree with TRBD2. Germline CDR1 reads SGDLS; CDR2 reads YYNGEE. V was pared by 4 bases and J by 3 bases, with 7 bases of the junction left unmatched. This CDR3 has 15 residues. In nucleotides, the CDR3 is TGTGCCAGCAGCCCGCAGAGCGGGAGAACAGATACGCAGTATTTT. Residues: CASSPQSGRTDTQYF.

In its sample, this clonotype was seen many times. V gene TRBV12-3 or TRBV12-4 combines with J gene TRBJ1-5; 10 bases map to TRBD1. The CDR3 has 14 residues. With 6 bases clipped from V and 6 bases from J, the junction kept 5 bases outside the gene matches. This CDR3 is CASSSGQGVQPQHF. CDR3 sequence (DNA): TGTGCCAGCAGCTCAGGACAGGGGGTTCAGCCCCAGCATTTT.

There are many counts of this clonotype. CDR3 region: CASSLALYRGPSSEQFF. The CDR3 DNA reads as TGCGCCAGCAGCTTGGCCTTGTACAGGGGCCCCTCGAGTGAGCAGTTCTTC. The J gene is TRBJ2-1, the V gene TRBV5-1; 7 bases are shared with TRBD1. The CDR3 contains 17 residues. Trimming at V came to 0 bases and at J to 9 bases, leaving 15 bases not matched to a gene. From germline, CDR1 is SGHRS and CDR2 YFSETQ.

The CDR3 nucleotides are TGTGCCAGCAGCATGGGGGATAACTATGGCTACACCTTC. Protein sequence: CASSMGDNYGYTF. The chain carries TRBV7-9 and TRBJ1-2, with a possible D match to TRBD1 (5 bases). Germline values: CDR1 SEHNR, CDR2 FQNEAQ (reference sequence). Between the trimmed V and J ends, which lost 5 bases and 1 base, there was a span of 8 bases. The CDR3 covers 13 residues.

This chain joins TRBV12-3 or TRBV12-4 and TRBJ2-3; 10 bases are shared with TRBD1. This CDR3 has 14 residues. Trimming removed 5 bases from V and 4 bases from J; junction bases left unmatched: 3. This CDR3 reads CASSPTGGADTQYF. CDR3 bases: TGTGCCAGCAGTCCGACAGGGGGCGCAGATACGCAGTATTTT.

This clonotype was counted only a few times. The rearrangement uses TRBV4-3 and TRBJ1-2; D is possibly TRBD1 (5 bases). Germline V gene lookup returns CDR1 LGHNA and CDR2 YSLEER. With 3 bases removed from V and 4 bases from J, the gap between germline ends came to 15 bases. The length of the CDR3 is 15 residues. The CDR3 DNA sequence: TGCGCCAGCAGCCAGGATACAAGCAGGGTCTATGGCTACACCTTC. Amino acids: CASSQDTSRVYGYTF.

This clonotype came up many times. The chain links TRBV7-9 to TRBJ1-6, with 8 bases fitting TRBD1. The CDR3 runs 15 residues. The ends lost 1 base at V and 10 bases at J; junction bases unmatched: 6. Germline V lookup: CDR1 SEHNR, CDR2 FQNEAQ (reference sequence). CDR3 sequence: CASSLEGTGGSPLHF. The CDR3 region has the DNA TGTGCCAGCAGCTTAGAAGGGACAGGAGGATCACCCCTCCACTTT. The whole variable domain, filled in from reference TRBV7-9 and TRBJ1-6, reads DTGVSQNPRHKITKRGQNVTFRCDPISEHNRLYWYRQTLGQGPEFLTYFQNEAQLEKSRLLSDRFSAERPKGSFSTLEIQRTEQGDSAMYLCASSLEGTGGSPLHFGNGTRLTVT.

The rearrangement joins TRBV6-6 to TRBJ2-1; TRBD1 is a possible D gene (6 bases). This CDR3 spans 15 amino acids. The V gene lost 6 bases and the J gene lost 2 bases, with 14 bases spanning the gap. Germline V gene data show CDR1 as MNHNY and CDR2 as SVGAGI (reference sequence). Written as DNA, the CDR3 is TGTGCCAGCAGGGAGACAGGATCTGCCTACAATGAGCAGTTCTTC. Translation gives CASRETGSAYNEQFF.